Following are 13 T cell receptor beta chains from one sample sequenced in a study of pediatric ulcerative colitis. The protocol was immunoSEQ multiplex PCR, while the TCRdb copy is restricted to in-frame clones and leaves out a portion. This table has 9,000 to 10,000 clones, roughly 88% appearing once. The sample consisted of blood. These TCRs come from a girl aged 10-17 years with moderate ulcerative colitis.

This sequence joins TRBV5-4 and TRBJ1-6, with 12 bases lining up with TRBD1. Germline CDR1 is SGHNT and CDR2 is YYREEE (reference sequence). The CDR3 spans 17 residues. Germline trimming cut 3 bases from V and 9 bases from J; bases unmatched to any gene: 10. The CDR3 reads CASSSGGTGGEISPLHF. The CDR3 DNA follows: TGTGCCAGCAGCTCCGGGGGGACAGGGGGCGAGATTTCACCCCTCCACTTT.

The chain uses TRBV10-1 and TRBJ2-7, with D possibly matching TRBD2 (6 bases). V gave up 3 bases and J gave up 3 bases, with 12 bases separating them. The CDR3 runs 14 residues. CDR1 and CDR2 (germline): WNHNN, SYGVQD (reference sequence). The CDR3 coding sequence is TGCGCCAGCAGTGACTCTAGGACTAACTACGAGCAGTACTTC. Translated, it gives CASSDSRTNYEQYF.

This clone appeared a single time. The gene calls are TRBV6-4 and TRBJ2-3; TRBD1 aligns across 9 bases. There are 14 residues in the CDR3. Per the germline V gene, CDR1 is MRHNA and CDR2 is SNTAGT. V lost 4 bases, J lost 1 base, and 0 bases stayed unmatched. The DNA for the CDR3 is TGTGCCAGCAGTGGGACAGGGGGCACAGATACGCAGTATTTT. Translated, it gives CASSGTGGTDTQYF.

The genes are TRBV27 and TRBJ2-7; 7 nucleotides line up with TRBD2. Trimming cost V 2 bases and J 2 bases; bases outside gene matches: 9. The CDR3 sequence is 16 residues long. Germline CDR1 reads MNHEY; CDR2 reads SMNVEV (reference sequence). CDR3 in DNA: TGTGCCAGCAGTTTAAAGGCGGGCGCGGGGGCCTACGAGCAGTACTTC. Residues: CASSLKAGAGAYEQYF.

The chain is built from TRBV4-1 and TRBJ2-5, with D perhaps assigned TRBD1 or TRBD2 (5 bases each). Germline loops: CDR1 MGHRA, CDR2 YSYEKL. V gave up 5 bases and J gave up 4 bases, with 17 bases separating them. This CDR3 has 15 amino acids. The CDR3 protein is CASSIAGTAIETQYF. The CDR3, as DNA: TGCGCCAGCAGCATCGCCGGGACCGCGATAGAGACCCAGTACTTC.

J is TRBJ2-6 and V is TRBV28; D is undetermined. The V gene lost 2 bases and the J gene lost 4 bases, with 9 bases spanning the gap. CDR3 size: 15 residues. Germline CDR1 and CDR2: MDHEN and SYDVKM. This chain's CDR3 is CASSLGTAGANVLTF. In nucleotides, the CDR3 is TGTGCCAGCAGTTTAGGAACAGCCGGGGCCAACGTCCTGACTTTC. The complete variable domain, with remaining parts taken from reference TRBV28 and TRBJ2-6, reads DVKVTQSSRYLVKRTGEKVFLECVQDMDHENMFWYRQDPGLGLRLIYFSYDVKMKEKGDIPEGYSVSREKKERFSLILESASTNQTSMYLCASSLGTAGANVLTFGAGSRLTVL.

The count of this clone is one. The rearrangement uses TRBV27 and TRBJ2-5; 10 bases line up with TRBD2. Trimming removed 2 bases from V and 5 bases from J; junction bases left unmatched: 17. The CDR3 covers 19 residues. Germline values: CDR1 MNHEY, CDR2 SMNVEV (reference sequence). CDR3 loop: CASSLIPPLAGESRETQYF. DNA of the CDR3: TGTGCCAGCAGTTTAATTCCCCCTCTAGCGGGAGAGAGTAGGGAGACCCAGTACTTC.

The rearrangement links TRBV7-9 to TRBJ1-2; D is possibly TRBD1 (5 bases). Germline loops: CDR1 SEHNR, CDR2 FQNEAQ (reference sequence). The CDR3 extends over 16 amino acids. Trimming removed 3 bases from V and 6 bases from J, with 20 bases in between. DNA of the CDR3: TGTGCCAGCAGCTTCCCTTCTGGGGCAAAAAATAATGGCTACACCTTC. Protein: CASSFPSGAKNNGYTF.

The V call is TRBV30, the J call TRBJ1-2; TRBD1 matches 12 bases. Losses at the gene ends were 2 bases for V and 8 bases for J; bases not matched to a gene: 6. Per germline, CDR1 GTSNPN and CDR2 SVGIG (reference sequence). The CDR3 spans 14 residues. The CDR3 DNA follows: TGTGCCTGGAGTTCGGGACAGGGGGCTGAAGGCTACACCTTC. Protein sequence: CAWSSGQGAEGYTF.

The chain combines TRBV5-4 with TRBJ2-2; 9 positions agree with TRBD1. The CDR3 consists of 15 residues. CDR1 and CDR2 (germline): SGHNT, YYREEE (reference sequence). V shed 4 bases, J shed 7 bases, and the junction held 8 bases outside the gene matches. CDR3 residues: CASSLGQGFGGELFF. For the CDR3, the DNA is TGTGCCAGCAGCCTAGGACAGGGGTTTGGCGGGGAGCTGTTTTTT.

This chain joins TRBV7-8 and TRBJ1-2, with 9 bases matching TRBD1. With 2 bases clipped from V and 5 bases from J, the junction kept 3 bases outside the gene matches. Germline V gene sequence: CDR1 SGHVS, CDR2 FQNEAQ. This CDR3 comprises 14 residues. CDR3 sequence reads: CASSLRTGDYGYTF. The CDR3 DNA is TGTGCCAGCAGCTTACGGACAGGGGATTATGGCTACACCTTC.

The rearrangement joins TRBV15 to TRBJ1-5, with D hard to call. Trimming stripped 1 base from V and 0 bases from J, with 4 bases between. The germline V gene has CDR1 LNHNV and CDR2 YYDKDF (reference sequence). The CDR3 covers 14 residues. This chain's CDR3 is CATSRGYSNQPQHF. The CDR3 nucleotides read TGTGCCACCAGCAGAGGATATAGCAATCAGCCCCAGCATTTT.

The gene calls are TRBV5-1 and TRBJ1-5, with D maybe TRBD1 (6 bases). The V end was cut by 0 bases, the J end by 4 bases, with 8 bases between. This CDR3 has 14 amino acids. The V gene's germline CDR1 is SGHRS and CDR2 YFSETQ. CDR3 protein: CASSLGQDNQPQHF. In DNA, the CDR3 is TGCGCCAGCAGCTTGGGACAGGATAATCAGCCCCAGCATTTT.